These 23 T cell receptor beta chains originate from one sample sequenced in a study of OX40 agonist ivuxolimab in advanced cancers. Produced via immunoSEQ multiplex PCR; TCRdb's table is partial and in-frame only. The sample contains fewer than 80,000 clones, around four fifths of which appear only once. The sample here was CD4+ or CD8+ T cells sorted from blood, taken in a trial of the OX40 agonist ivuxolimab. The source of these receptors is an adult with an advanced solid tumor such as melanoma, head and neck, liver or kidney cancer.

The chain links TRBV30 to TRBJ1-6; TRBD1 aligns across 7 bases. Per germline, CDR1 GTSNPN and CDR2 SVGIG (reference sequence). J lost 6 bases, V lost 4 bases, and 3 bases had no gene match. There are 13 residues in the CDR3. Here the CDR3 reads CAWTGQINSPLHF. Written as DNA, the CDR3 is TGTGCCTGGACGGGACAGATTAATTCACCCCTCCACTTT.

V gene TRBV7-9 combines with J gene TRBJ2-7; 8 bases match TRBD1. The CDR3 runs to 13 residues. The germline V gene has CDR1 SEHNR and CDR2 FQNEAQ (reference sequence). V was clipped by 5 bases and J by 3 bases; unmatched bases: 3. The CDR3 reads CASSPTGGYEQYF. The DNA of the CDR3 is TGTGCCAGCAGCCCCACAGGGGGCTACGAGCAGTACTTC.

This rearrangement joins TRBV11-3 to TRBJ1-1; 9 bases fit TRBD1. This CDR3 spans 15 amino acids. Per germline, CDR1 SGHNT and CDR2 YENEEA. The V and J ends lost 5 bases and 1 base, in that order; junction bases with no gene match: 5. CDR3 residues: CASSPGQGSNTEAFF. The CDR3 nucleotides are TGTGCCAGCAGCCCGGGACAGGGCTCGAACACTGAAGCTTTCTTT.

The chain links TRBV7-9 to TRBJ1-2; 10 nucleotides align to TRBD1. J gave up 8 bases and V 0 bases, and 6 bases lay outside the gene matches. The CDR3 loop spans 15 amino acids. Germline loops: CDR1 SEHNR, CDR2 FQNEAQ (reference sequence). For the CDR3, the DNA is TGTGCCAGCAGCTTAGCTGTTGGGACAGGGGAGGGCTACACCTTC. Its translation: CASSLAVGTGEGYTF.

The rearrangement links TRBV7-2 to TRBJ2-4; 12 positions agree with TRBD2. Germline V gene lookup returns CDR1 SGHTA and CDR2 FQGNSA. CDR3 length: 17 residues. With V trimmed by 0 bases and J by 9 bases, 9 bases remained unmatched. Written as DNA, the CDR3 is TGTGCCAGCAGCTTAGCGTCGCTAGCGGGGGGGCGAGGCATTCAGTACTTC. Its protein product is CASSLASLAGGRGIQYF. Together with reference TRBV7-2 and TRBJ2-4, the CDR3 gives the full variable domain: GAGVSQSPSNKVTEKGKDVELRCDPISGHTALYWYRQSLGQGLEFLIYFQGNSAPDKSGLPSDRFSAERTGGSVSTLTIQRTQQEDSAVYLCASSLASLAGGRGIQYFGAGTRLSVL.

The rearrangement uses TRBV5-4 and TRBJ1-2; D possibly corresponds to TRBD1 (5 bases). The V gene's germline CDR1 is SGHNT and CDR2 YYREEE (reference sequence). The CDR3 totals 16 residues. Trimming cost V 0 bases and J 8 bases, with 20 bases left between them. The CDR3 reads CASSLGAGKIVLGYTF. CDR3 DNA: TGTGCCAGCAGCTTGGGTGCAGGGAAAATTGTGTTAGGCTACACCTTC.

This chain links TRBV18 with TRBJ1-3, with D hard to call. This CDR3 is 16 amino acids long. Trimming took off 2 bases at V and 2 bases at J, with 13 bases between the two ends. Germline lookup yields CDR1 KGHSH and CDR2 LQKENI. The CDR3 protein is CASSPAGRNTGNTIYF. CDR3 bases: TGTGCCAGCTCACCAGCTGGGAGGAATACTGGAAACACCATATATTTT. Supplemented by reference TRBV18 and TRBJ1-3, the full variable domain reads NAGVMQNPRHLVRRRGQEARLRCSPMKGHSHVYWYRQLPEEGLKFMVYLQKENIIDESGMPKERFSAEFPKEGPSILRIQQVVRGDSAAYFCASSPAGRNTGNTIYFGEGSWLTVV.

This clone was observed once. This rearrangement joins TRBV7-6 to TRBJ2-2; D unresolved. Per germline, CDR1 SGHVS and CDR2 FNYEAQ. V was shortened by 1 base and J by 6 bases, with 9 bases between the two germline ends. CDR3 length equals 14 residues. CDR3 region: CASSLDEGPGELFF. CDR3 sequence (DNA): TGTGCCAGCAGCTTAGACGAAGGGCCCGGGGAGCTGTTTTTT.

CDR3: CASSFGAGGQSTDTQYF. CDR3 coding DNA: TGTGCCAGCAGTTTCGGAGCGGGAGGGCAGAGCACAGATACGCAGTATTTT. The chain has TRBV28 and TRBJ2-3; 10 nucleotides line up with TRBD2. This CDR3 region has 17 residues. The V segment lost 3 bases and the J segment 0 bases; nucleotides outside the gene matches: 6. In germline, CDR1 is MDHEN, CDR2 SYDVKM.

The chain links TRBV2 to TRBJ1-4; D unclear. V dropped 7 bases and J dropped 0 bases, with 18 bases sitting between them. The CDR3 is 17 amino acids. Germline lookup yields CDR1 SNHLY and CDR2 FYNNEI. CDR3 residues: CASIRNPHSATNEKLFF. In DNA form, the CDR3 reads TGTGCCAGCATCAGAAATCCCCACAGTGCAACTAATGAAAAACTGTTTTTT.

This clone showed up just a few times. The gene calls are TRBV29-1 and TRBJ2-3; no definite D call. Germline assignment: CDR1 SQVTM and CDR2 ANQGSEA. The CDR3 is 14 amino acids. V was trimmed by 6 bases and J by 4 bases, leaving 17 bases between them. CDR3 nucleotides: TGCAGCGTCTTATGGGGTGGCAAATCAGATACGCAGTATTTT. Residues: CSVLWGGKSDTQYF.

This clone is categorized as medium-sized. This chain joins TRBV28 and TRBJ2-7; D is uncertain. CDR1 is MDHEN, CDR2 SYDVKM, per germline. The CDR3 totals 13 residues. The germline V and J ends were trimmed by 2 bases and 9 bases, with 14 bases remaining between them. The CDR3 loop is CASSLAHDGGQYV. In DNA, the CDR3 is TGTGCCAGCAGTTTAGCTCACGACGGCGGGCAGTACGTC.

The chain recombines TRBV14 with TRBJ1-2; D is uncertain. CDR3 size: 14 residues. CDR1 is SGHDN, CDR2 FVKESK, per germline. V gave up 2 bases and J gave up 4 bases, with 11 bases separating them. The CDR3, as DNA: TGTGCCAGCAGCCAACTCGTCAATCTCTATGGCTACACCTTC. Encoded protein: CASSQLVNLYGYTF.

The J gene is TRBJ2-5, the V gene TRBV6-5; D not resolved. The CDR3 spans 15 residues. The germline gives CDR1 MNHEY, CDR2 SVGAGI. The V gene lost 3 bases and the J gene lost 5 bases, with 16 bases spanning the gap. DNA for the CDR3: TGTGCCAGCAGTTATCCCTACGACCGGTGGGAGACCCAGTACTTC. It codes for CASSYPYDRWETQYF.

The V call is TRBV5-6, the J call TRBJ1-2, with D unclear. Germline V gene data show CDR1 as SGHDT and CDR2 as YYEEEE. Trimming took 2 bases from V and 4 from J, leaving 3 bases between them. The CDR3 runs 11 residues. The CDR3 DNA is TGTGCCAGCAGCTTAACCTATGGCTACACCTTC. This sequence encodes CASSLTYGYTF.

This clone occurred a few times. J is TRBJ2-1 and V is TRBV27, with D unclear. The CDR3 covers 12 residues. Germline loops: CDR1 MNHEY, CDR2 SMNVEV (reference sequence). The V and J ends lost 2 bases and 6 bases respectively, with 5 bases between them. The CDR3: CASSLRSNEQFF. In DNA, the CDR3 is TGTGCCAGCAGTTTACGTAGCAATGAGCAGTTCTTC.

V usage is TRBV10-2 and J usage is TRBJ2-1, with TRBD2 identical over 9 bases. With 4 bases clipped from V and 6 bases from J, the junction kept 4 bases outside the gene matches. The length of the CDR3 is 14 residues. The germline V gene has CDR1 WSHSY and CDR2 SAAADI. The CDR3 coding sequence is TGCGCCAGCAGTGTAGCGGGAGAAAGCAATGAGCAGTTCTTC. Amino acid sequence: CASSVAGESNEQFF.

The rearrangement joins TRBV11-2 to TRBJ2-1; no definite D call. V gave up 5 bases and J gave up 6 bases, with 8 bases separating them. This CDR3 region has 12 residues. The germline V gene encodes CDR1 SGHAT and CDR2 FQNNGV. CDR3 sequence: CASSPRSNEQFF. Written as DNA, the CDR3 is TGTGCCAGCAGCCCGAGATCCAATGAGCAGTTCTTC.

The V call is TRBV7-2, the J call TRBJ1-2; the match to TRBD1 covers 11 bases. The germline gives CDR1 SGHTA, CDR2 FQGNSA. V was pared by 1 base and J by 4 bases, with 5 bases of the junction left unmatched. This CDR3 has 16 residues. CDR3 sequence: CASSLDRGQGVYGYTF. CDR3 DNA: TGTGCCAGCAGCTTAGACCGGGGACAGGGGGTCTATGGCTACACCTTC.

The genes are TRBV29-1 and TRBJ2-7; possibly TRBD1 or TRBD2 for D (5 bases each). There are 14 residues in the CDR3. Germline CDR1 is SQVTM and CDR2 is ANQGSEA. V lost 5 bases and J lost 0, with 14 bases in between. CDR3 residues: CSVLDGATSYEQYF. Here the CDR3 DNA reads TGCAGCGTTCTGGACGGGGCGACCTCCTACGAGCAGTACTTC.

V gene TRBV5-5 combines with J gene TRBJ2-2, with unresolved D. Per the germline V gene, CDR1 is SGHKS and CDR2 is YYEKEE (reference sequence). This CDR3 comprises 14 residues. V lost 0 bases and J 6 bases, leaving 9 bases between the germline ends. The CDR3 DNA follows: TGTGCCAGCAGCTTGGACTTACCGTCCGGGGAGCTGTTTTTT. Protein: CASSLDLPSGELFF.

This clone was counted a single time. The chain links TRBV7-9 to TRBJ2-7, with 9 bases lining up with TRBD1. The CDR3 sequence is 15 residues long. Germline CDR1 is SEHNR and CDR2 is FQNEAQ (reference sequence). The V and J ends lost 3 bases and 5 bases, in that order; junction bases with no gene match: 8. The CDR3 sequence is CASSFSGTGIHEQYF. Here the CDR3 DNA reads TGTGCCAGCAGCTTTTCCGGGACAGGGATCCACGAGCAGTACTTC.

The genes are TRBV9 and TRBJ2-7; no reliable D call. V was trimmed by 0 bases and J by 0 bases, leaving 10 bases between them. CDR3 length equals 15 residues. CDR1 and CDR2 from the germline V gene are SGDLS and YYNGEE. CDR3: CASSVGTVSSYEQYF. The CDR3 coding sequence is TGTGCCAGCAGCGTAGGGACGGTCAGCTCCTACGAGCAGTACTTC.